The next 19 T cell receptor beta chains were all read from a single sample in a study of shared clonotypes between healthy human individuals. Clones were read by immunoSEQ multiplex PCR, and TCRdb kept only the in-frame ones, dropping some. The sample lists around 990,000 clones; 70% to 80% were seen once. The material sequenced was memory CD4+ T cells from PBMCs. Subset reported: CD45RA-negative fraction. The receptors derive from a young man in good health. Some clones in this sample may be carry-over from other donors' samples.

The gene calls are TRBV19 and TRBJ1-5; D possibly corresponds to TRBD1 (6 bases). This CDR3 contains 14 residues. V dropped 6 bases and J dropped 6 bases, with 15 bases sitting between them. Germline assignment: CDR1 LNHDA and CDR2 SQIVND (reference sequence). CDR3 sequence (DNA): TGTGCCAGTAGCCCTACAGGGAGTAGTCAGCCCCAGCATTTT. This codes for CASSPTGSSQPQHF.

The genes are TRBV15 and TRBJ2-5; 12 bases agree with TRBD1. The J segment lost 5 bases and the V segment lost 8 bases, leaving 9 bases of the junction unmatched. Germline lookup yields CDR1 LNHNV and CDR2 YYDKDF (reference sequence). This CDR3 is built from 15 residues. The CDR3 loop reads CATDRDRGLGETQYF. CDR3 bases: TGTGCCACCGACCGGGACAGGGGGCTCGGGGAGACCCAGTACTTC.

This clone was seen just once. The chain has TRBV27 and TRBJ2-3; D remains ambiguous. The CDR3 is 17 amino acids. CDR1 and CDR2 from the germline V gene are MNHEY and SMNVEV (reference sequence). V lost 5 bases to trimming and J lost 1 base, with 19 bases between them. CDR3 DNA: TGTGCCAGCAGTAGGCAGGCCTCGAGCGATGGCACAGATACGCAGTATTTT. It is translated as CASSRQASSDGTDTQYF.

The V call is TRBV5-1, the J call TRBJ2-7; the D is unclear. Trimming removed 1 base at V and 2 bases at J, with 10 bases between. The CDR3 is 14 residues long. CDR1 is SGHRS, CDR2 YFSETQ, per germline. The DNA for the CDR3 is TGCGCCAGCAGCTTGTCGAGAGCCCCCTACGAGCAGTACTTC. Translation gives CASSLSRAPYEQYF.

J is TRBJ2-4 and V is TRBV19; D is unresolved. The V and J ends lost 3 bases and 0 bases respectively, with 6 bases between them. CDR1 and CDR2 from the germline V gene are LNHDA and SQIVND (reference sequence). This CDR3 region has 14 residues. The CDR3 region has the DNA TGTGCCAGTAGTATGCCCCCAGCCAAAAACATTCAGTACTTC. It yields the protein CASSMPPAKNIQYF.

There are a few counts of this clone. J is TRBJ2-3 and V is TRBV5-4; 8 nucleotides agree with TRBD1. This CDR3 has 15 amino acids. The germline V gene encodes CDR1 SGHNT and CDR2 YYREEE (reference sequence). V dropped 4 bases and J dropped 5; count of bases not matched to a gene: 9. The CDR3 DNA reads TGTGCCAGCAGCAACCCAGGGGGCTCGGTAGATACGCAGTATTTT. Its protein product is CASSNPGGSVDTQYF.

The chain combines TRBV19 with TRBJ2-7, with TRBD2 as a possible D gene (8 bases). Germline CDR1 reads LNHDA; CDR2 reads SQIVND (reference sequence). The CDR3 totals 15 residues. V gave up 3 bases and J gave up 5 bases, with 17 bases separating them. CDR3 coding DNA: TGTGCCAGTAGTATGTTTAGCGGGACAGTCGACGAGCAGTACTTC. Translation gives CASSMFSGTVDEQYF. Based on the CDR3 plus reference TRBV19 and TRBJ2-7, the full variable domain is DGGITQSPKYLFRKEGQNVTLSCEQNLNHDAMYWYRQDPGQGLRLIYYSQIVNDFQKGDIAEGYSVSREKKESFPLTVTSAQKNPTAFYLCASSMFSGTVDEQYFGPGTRLTVT.

The count of this clone is one. V and J are TRBV30 and TRBJ2-1; D is unclear. There are 14 residues in the CDR3. V shed 0 bases and J shed 2 bases, with 8 bases lying between them. The germline V gene has CDR1 GTSNPN and CDR2 SVGIG (reference sequence). In nucleotides, the CDR3 is TGTGCCTGGAGTGTAGATCGGGCCTACAATGAGCAGTTCTTC. Protein product: CAWSVDRAYNEQFF.

The chain recombines TRBV2 with TRBJ1-2, with D maybe TRBD1 (5 bases). V was pared by 11 bases and J by 0 bases, with 10 bases between. CDR1 and CDR2 (germline): SNHLY, FYNNEI. The CDR3 length is 12 residues. The chain's CDR3 is CAGSTANYGYTF. The CDR3 coding sequence is TGTGCCGGGTCGACAGCTAACTATGGCTACACCTTC.

This clone showed up just once. V usage is TRBV15 and J usage is TRBJ2-2, with TRBD1 matching over 7 bases. The CDR3 length is 15 residues. Trimming took 9 bases from V and 7 from J; bases not matched to a gene: 14. In germline, CDR1 is LNHNV, CDR2 YYDKDF (reference sequence). CDR3 amino acids: CATIRTGTTGGELFF. The CDR3 DNA reads as TGTGCCACTATCAGGACAGGCACGACGGGCGGGGAGCTGTTTTTT.

As to this clone: Given a much more abundant clone one base away, this may be a read error. This chain links TRBV28 with TRBJ1-2; tentatively, D is TRBD1 (6 bases). Trimming took off 6 bases at V and 2 bases at J, with 10 bases between the two ends. Germline V gives CDR1 MDHEN, CDR2 SYDVKM. The CDR3 is 13 residues long. This chain's CDR3 is CASSQGQNYGYTF. CDR3 nucleotide sequence: TGTGCCAGCAGCCAAGGACAGAACTATGGCTACACCTTC.

The chain links TRBV29-1 to TRBJ1-5, with D perhaps matching TRBD1 (6 bases). CDR1 and CDR2 (germline): SQVTM, ANQGSEA. The CDR3 contains 13 residues. V lost 7 bases and J 2 bases, leaving 12 bases between the germline ends. The CDR3: CSARQDGNQPQHF. The CDR3 DNA reads as TGCAGCGCCAGACAGGATGGCAATCAGCCCCAGCATTTT.

This clone was counted only a few times. The rearrangement joins TRBV29-1 to TRBJ1-1; 7 positions match TRBD1. The length of the CDR3 is 12 residues. Germline V gene sequence: CDR1 SQVTM, CDR2 ANQGSEA. Trimming at V came to 6 bases and at J to 1 base, leaving 2 bases not matched to a gene. The CDR3 DNA follows: TGCAGCGTCGGACAGGCGAACACTGAAGCTTTCTTT. Protein product: CSVGQANTEAFF.

This clone was seen a few times. The V call is TRBV7-9, the J call TRBJ2-3; D might be TRBD1 (5 bases). The ends were cut back, 2 bases at V and 2 bases at J, with 11 bases in the middle. This CDR3 contains 15 residues. Germline CDR1 reads SEHNR; CDR2 reads FQNEAQ (reference sequence). CDR3 nucleotides: TGTGCCAGCAGCTTACAGGGTCTCTTCACAGATACGCAGTATTTT. Translated: CASSLQGLFTDTQYF.

In regard to this clone: One end of the junction fails to match germline, which may point to a read error. V usage is TRBV30 and J usage is TRBJ2-7, with a possible D match to TRBD1 (5 bases). The CDR3 has 11 residues. Germline V lookup: CDR1 GTSNPN, CDR2 SVGIG (reference sequence). This CDR3 reads CAWSVQGAAQW. CDR3 DNA sequence: TGTGCCTGGAGTGTACAAGGGGCGGCGCAGTGG.

The CDR3 DNA reads TGCAGCGTCCACCCGCGGGCCGCTAACTATGGCTACACCTTC. It yields the protein CSVHPRAANYGYTF. The chain joins TRBV29-1 to TRBJ1-2; D ambiguous. Trimming took 6 bases from V and 0 from J, leaving 14 bases between them. The CDR3 is 14 residues long. Germline CDR1 SQVTM, CDR2 ANQGSEA.

This sequence joins TRBV7-2 and TRBJ2-7; D gene ambiguous. Germline V CDR1 and CDR2: SGHTA, FQGNSA. The CDR3 runs 13 residues. V lost 5 bases and J 3 bases, leaving 11 bases between the germline ends. CDR3 sequence: CASSPPGLYEQYF. The CDR3 bases are TGTGCCAGCAGCCCCCCGGGCCTCTACGAGCAGTACTTC.

The chain is built from TRBV7-9 and TRBJ1-1; 7 nucleotides agree with TRBD1. V was pared by 10 bases and J by 0 bases, with 11 bases of the junction left unmatched. In germline, CDR1 is SEHNR, CDR2 FQNEAQ (reference sequence). CDR3 length: 15 residues. The CDR3 spells CATPRDSQLNTEAFF. In DNA, the CDR3 is TGTGCCACCCCCCGGGACAGTCAGTTGAACACTGAAGCTTTCTTT.

The genes are TRBV28 and TRBJ2-5; 8 bases align to TRBD1. The V segment lost 3 bases and the J segment 5 bases; nucleotides outside the gene matches: 2. This CDR3 spans 13 amino acids. CDR1 MDHEN and CDR2 SYDVKM come from the germline V gene. CDR3 nucleotide sequence: TGTGCCAGCAGTTTCCAGGGGGCGGAGACCCAGTACTTC. Translated: CASSFQGAETQYF.